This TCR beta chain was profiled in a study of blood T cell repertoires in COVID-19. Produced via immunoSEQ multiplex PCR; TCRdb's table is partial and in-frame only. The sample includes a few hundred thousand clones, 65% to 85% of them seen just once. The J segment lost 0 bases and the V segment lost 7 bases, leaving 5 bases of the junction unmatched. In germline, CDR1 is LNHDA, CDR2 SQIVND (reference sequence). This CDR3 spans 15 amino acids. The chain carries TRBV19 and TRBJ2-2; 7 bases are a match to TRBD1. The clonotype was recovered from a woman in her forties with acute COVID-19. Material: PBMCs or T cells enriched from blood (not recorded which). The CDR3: CASIPTGPNTGELFF. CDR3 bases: TGTGCCAGTATTCCGACAGGGCCGAACACCGGGGAGCTGTTTTTT. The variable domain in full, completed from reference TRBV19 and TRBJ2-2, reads DGGITQSPKYLFRKEGQNVTLSCEQNLNHDAMYWYRQDPGQGLRLIYYSQIVNDFQKGDIAEGYSVSREKKESFPLTVTSAQKNPTAFYLCASIPTGPNTGELFFGEGSRLTVL.